The present entry profiles one T cell receptor (beta chain) with its context. Samples were assayed with immunoSEQ v3.0 at survey level. For each individual sample, sequencing targeted roughly 40,000-50,000 T-cell genomes. The protocol was immunoSEQ multiplex PCR, while the TCRdb copy is restricted to in-frame clones and leaves out a portion. The sample contains approximately 32,000 clones, around 82% of which appear only once. From each donor, at least one pre-ART PBMC sample and at least two post-ART PBMC samples were obtained. The study used samples holding about 0.95-10 million cryopreserved PBMC before DNA extraction. This sample stems from a study of long-term antiretroviral therapy in people with HIV. Study-wide background: The earliest samples came from an era when ART typically awaited falling CD4 counts.

Germline CDR1 SGDLS, CDR2 YYNGEE. The V segment lost 3 bases and the J segment 14 bases; nucleotides outside the gene matches: 10. This CDR3 has 13 amino acids. The clonotype originates from a young man with HIV. Material: unsorted PBMCs, obtained 0.4 years before starting antiretroviral therapy. V is TRBV9 and J is TRBJ1-2; 10 bases align to TRBD1. The CDR3 loop is CASSGKGQGEWTF. The CDR3 DNA reads TGTGCCAGCAGCGGGAAAGGACAGGGGGAGTGGACCTTC.